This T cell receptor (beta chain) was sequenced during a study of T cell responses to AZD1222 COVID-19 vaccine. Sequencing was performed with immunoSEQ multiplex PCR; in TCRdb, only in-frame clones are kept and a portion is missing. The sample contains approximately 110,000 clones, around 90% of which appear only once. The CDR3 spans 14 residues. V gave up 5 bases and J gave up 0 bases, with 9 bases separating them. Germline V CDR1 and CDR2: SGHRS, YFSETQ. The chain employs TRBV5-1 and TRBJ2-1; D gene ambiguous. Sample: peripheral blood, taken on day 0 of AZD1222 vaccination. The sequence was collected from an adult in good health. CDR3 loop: CASSGTNSYNEQFF. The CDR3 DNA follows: TGCGCCAGCAGTGGTACCAACTCCTACAATGAGCAGTTCTTC. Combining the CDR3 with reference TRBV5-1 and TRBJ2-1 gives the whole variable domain KAGVTQTPRYLIKTRGQQVTLSCSPISGHRSVSWYQQTPGQGLQFLFEYFSETQRNKGNFPGRFSGRQFSNSRSEMNVSTLELGDSALYLCASSGTNSYNEQFFGPGTRLTVL.